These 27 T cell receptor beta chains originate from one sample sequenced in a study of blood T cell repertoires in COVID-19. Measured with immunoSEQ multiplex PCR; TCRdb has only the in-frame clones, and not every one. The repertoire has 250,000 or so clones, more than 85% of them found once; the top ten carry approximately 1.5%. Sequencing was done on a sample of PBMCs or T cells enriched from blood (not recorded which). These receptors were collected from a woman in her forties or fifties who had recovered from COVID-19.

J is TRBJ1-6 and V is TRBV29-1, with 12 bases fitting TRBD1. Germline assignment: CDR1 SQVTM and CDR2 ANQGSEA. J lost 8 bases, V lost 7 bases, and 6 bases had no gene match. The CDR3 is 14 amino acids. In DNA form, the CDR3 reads TGCAGCGGTCCGGGACAGGGGGCCCATTCACCCCTCCACTTT. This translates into CSGPGQGAHSPLHF.

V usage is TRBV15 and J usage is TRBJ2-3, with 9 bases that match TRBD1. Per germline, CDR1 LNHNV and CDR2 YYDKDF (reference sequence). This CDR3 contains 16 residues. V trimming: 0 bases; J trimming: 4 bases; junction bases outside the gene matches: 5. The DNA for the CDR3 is TGTGCCACCAGCAGAGACAGGGACAGGGTCGCAGATACGCAGTATTTT. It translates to CATSRDRDRVADTQYF.

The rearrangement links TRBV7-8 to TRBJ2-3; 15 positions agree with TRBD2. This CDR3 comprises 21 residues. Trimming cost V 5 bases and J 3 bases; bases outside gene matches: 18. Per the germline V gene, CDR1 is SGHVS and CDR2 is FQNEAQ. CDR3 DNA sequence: TGTGCCAGCAGCAGAGCTCCCCGGACTAGCGGGAGGGCCTCGAAAACAGATACGCAGTATTTT. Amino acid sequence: CASSRAPRTSGRASKTDTQYF.

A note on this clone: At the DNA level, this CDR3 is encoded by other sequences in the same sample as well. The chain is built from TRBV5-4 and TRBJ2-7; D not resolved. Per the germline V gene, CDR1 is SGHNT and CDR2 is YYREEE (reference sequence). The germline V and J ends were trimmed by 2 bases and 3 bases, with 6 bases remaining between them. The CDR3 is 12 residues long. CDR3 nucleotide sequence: TGTGCCAGCAGCTTCAACAGCTACGAGCAGTACTTC. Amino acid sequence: CASSFNSYEQYF.

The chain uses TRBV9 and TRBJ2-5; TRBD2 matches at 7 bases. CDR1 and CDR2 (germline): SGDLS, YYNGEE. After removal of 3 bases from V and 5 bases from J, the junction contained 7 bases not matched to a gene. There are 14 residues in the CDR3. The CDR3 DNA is TGTGCCAGCAGCGCCCGGAGGGGAGGGGAGACCCAGTACTTC. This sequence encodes CASSARRGGETQYF.

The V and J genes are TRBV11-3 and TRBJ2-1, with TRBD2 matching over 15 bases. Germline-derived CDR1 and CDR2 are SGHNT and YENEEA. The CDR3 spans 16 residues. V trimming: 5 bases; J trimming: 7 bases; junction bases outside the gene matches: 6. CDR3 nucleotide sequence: TGTGCCAGCAGCCGGACTAGCGGGAGGGCCTCTAATGAGCAGTTCTTC. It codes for CASSRTSGRASNEQFF.

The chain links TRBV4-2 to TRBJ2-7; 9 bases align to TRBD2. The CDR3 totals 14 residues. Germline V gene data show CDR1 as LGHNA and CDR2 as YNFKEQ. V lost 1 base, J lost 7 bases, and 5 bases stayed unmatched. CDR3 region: CASSQASGRREQYF. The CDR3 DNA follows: TGTGCCAGCAGCCAAGCCAGCGGGAGGAGAGAGCAGTACTTC.

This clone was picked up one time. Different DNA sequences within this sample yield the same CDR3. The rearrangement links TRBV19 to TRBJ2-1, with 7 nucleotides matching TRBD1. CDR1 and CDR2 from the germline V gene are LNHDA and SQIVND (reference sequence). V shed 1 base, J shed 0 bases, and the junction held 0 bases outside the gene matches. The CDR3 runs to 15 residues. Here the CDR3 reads CASSIGTGSYNEQFF. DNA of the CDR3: TGTGCCAGTAGTATAGGGACAGGCTCCTACAATGAGCAGTTCTTC. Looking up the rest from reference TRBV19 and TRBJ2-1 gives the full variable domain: DGGITQSPKYLFRKEGQNVTLSCEQNLNHDAMYWYRQDPGQGLRLIYYSQIVNDFQKGDIAEGYSVSREKKESFPLTVTSAQKNPTAFYLCASSIGTGSYNEQFFGPGTRLTVL.

The CDR3 here is CASSSSAGAQDTQYF. CDR3 nucleotides: TGCGCCAGCAGCTCCTCAGCGGGGGCCCAGGATACGCAGTATTTT. The chain recombines TRBV5-1 with TRBJ2-3; the match to TRBD2 covers 8 bases. Germline CDR1 is SGHRS and CDR2 is YFSETQ. CDR3 length: 15 amino acids. V gave up 3 bases and J gave up 6 bases; unmatched junction bases: 9.

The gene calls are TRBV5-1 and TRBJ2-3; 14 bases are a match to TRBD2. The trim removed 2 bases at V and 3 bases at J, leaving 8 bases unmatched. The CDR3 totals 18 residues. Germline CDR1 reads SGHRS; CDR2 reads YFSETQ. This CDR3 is CASSFGLAGGMETDTQYF. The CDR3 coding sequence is TGCGCCAGCAGCTTTGGACTAGCGGGAGGTATGGAAACAGATACGCAGTATTTT.

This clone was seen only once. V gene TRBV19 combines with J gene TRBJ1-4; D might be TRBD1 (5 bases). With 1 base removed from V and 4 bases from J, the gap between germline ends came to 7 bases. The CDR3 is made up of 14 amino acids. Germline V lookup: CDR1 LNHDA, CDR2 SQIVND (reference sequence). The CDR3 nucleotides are TGTGCCAGTAGTATAGGACAGTATAATGAAAAACTGTTTTTT. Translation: CASSIGQYNEKLFF. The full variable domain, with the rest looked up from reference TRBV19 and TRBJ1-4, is DGGITQSPKYLFRKEGQNVTLSCEQNLNHDAMYWYRQDPGQGLRLIYYSQIVNDFQKGDIAEGYSVSREKKESFPLTVTSAQKNPTAFYLCASSIGQYNEKLFFGSGTQLSVL.

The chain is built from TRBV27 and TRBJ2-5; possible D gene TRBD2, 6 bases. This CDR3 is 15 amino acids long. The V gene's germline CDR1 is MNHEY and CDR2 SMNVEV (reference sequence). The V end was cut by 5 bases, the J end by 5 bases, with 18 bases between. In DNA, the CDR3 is TGTGCCAGCAGTACCGGGAGTACGGGTAGGGAGACCCAGTACTTC. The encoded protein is CASSTGSTGRETQYF.

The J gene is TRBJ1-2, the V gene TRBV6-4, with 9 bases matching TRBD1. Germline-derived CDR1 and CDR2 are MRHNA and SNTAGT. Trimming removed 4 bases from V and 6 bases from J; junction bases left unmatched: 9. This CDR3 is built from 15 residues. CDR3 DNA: TGTGCCAGCAGTGTGAGGACAGGGGATCGTAATGGCTACACCTTC. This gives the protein CASSVRTGDRNGYTF.

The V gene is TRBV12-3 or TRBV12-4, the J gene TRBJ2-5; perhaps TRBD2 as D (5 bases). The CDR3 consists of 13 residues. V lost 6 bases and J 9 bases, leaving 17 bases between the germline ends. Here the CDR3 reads CASSRLSGRAQYF. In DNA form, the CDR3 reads TGTGCCAGCAGCCGCCTTTCGGGAAGAGCCCAGTACTTC.

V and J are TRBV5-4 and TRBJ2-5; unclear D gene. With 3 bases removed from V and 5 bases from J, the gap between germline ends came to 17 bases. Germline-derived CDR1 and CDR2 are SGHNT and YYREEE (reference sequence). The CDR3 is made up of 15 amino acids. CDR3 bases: TGTGCCAGCAGCTCCCCGGCTAGGTCGCGGGAGACCCAGTACTTC. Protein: CASSSPARSRETQYF.

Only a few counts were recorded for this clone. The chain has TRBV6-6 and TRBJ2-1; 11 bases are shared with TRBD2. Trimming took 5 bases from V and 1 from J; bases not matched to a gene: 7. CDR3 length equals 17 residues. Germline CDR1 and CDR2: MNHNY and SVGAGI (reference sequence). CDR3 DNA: TGTGCCAGCAGTCCGCAAAGGACTAGCGGGTCCTACAATGAGCAGTTCTTC. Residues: CASSPQRTSGSYNEQFF.

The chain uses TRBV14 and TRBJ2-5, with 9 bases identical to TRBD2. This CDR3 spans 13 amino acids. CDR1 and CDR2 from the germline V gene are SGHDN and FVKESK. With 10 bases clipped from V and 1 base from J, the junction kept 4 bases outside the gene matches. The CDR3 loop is CATRTSAQETQYF. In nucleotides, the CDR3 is TGTGCCACACGGACTAGCGCCCAAGAGACCCAGTACTTC.

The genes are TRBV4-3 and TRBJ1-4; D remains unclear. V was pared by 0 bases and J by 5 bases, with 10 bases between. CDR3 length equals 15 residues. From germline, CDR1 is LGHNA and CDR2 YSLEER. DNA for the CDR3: TGCGCCAGCAGCCAAGATCGCGGGTTCAATGAAAAACTGTTTTTT. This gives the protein CASSQDRGFNEKLFF.

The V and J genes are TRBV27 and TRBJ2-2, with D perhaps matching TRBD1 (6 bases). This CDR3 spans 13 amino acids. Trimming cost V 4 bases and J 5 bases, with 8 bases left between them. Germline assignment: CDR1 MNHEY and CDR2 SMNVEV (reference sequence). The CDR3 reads CASSYRVTGELFF. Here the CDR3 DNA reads TGTGCCAGCAGTTACAGGGTGACCGGGGAGCTGTTTTTT.

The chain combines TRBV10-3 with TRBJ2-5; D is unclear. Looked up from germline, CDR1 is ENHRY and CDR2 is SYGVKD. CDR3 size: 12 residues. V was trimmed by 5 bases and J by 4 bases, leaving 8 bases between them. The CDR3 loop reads CAISSVGETQYF. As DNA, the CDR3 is TGTGCCATCAGTAGCGTTGGAGAGACCCAGTACTTC.

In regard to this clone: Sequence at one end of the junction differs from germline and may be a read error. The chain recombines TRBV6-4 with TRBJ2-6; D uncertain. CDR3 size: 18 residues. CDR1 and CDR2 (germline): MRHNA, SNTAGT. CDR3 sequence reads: CASSDSSEASSGANVLTF. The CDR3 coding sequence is TGTGCCAGCAGCGACTCCAGTGAGGCAAGCTCTGGGGCCAACGTCCTGACTTTC.

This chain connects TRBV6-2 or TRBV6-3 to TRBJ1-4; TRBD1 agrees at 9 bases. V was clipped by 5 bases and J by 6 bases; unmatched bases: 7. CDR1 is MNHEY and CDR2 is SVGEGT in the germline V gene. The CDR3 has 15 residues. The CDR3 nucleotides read TGTGCCAGCAGTCAGCGGACAGGGGAGTATGAAAAACTGTTTTTT. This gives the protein CASSQRTGEYEKLFF.

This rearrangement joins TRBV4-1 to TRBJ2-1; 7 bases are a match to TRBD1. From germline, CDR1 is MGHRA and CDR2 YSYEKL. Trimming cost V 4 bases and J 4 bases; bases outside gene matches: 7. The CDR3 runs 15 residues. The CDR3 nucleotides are TGCGCCAGCAGCCGGTCGACAGGGACATACAATGAGCAGTTCTTC. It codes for CASSRSTGTYNEQFF.

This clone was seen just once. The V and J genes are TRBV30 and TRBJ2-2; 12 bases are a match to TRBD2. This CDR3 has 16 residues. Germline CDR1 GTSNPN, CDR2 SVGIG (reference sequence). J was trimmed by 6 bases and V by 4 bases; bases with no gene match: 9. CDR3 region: CAWNPGTSGYAGELFF. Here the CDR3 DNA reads TGTGCCTGGAACCCAGGGACTAGCGGGTACGCCGGGGAGCTGTTTTTT.

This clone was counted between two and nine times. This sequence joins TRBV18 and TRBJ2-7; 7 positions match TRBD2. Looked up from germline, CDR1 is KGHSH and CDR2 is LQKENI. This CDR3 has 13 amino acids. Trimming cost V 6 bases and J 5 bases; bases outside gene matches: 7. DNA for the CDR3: TGTGCCAGCTCTTGGCGGGAGAGGGACGAGCAGTACTTC. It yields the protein CASSWRERDEQYF.

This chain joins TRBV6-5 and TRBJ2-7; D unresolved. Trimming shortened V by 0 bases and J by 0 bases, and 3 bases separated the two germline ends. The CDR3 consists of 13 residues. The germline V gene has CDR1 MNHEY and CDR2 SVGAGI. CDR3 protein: CASSYSLSYEQYF. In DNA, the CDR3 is TGTGCCAGCAGTTACTCCCTCTCCTACGAGCAGTACTTC.

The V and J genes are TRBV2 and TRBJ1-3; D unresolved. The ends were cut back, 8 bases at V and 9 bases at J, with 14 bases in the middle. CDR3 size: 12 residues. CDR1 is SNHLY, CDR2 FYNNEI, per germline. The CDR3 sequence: CASSKDSTTIYF. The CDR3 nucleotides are TGTGCCAGCTCAAAGGACTCAACCACCATATATTTT. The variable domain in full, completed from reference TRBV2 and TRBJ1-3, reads EPEVTQTPSHQVTQMGQEVILRCVPISNHLYFYWYRQILGQKVEFLVSFYNNEISEKSEIFDDQFSVERPDGSNFTLKIRSTKLEDSAMYFCASSKDSTTIYFGEGSWLTVV.